These T cell receptor beta chains were read from a single sample in a study of beta chain features in type 1 diabetes. Profiling relied on immunoSEQ multiplex PCR, and the TCRdb table lists in-frame clones only, not all of them. The sample has around 250,000 clones, over 20% seen once. The sequenced sample consisted of naive CD4+ T cells from blood. The receptors were gathered from a woman in her thirties or forties with type 1 diabetes. The CDR3 runs from the conserved cysteine through the conserved F or W. The order of the fields is CDR3 DNA, CDR3 protein, clone size, V gene, J gene, D gene. The D gene is left open where the match is weak. Clone size is stated in some rows and not others, as once, few, many or a class when expanded.

cdr3_nt: TGCGCCAGCAGACCCGCTGGCCCGGGGGCCAACGTCCTGACTTTC
cdr3_aa: CASRPAGPGANVLTF
clone_size: -
v_call: TRBV5-1
j_call: TRBJ2-6
d_call: -

cdr3_nt: TGTGCCAGCAGTTCTCCCGGGACATTAATGGGTCAGCCCCAGCATTTT
cdr3_aa: CASSSPGTLMGQPQHF
clone_size: few
v_call: TRBV28
j_call: TRBJ1-5
d_call: -

cdr3_nt: TGTGCCTGGACCGGGTCAAATAGAGCTGAAAAACTGTTTTTT
cdr3_aa: CAWTGSNRAEKLFF
clone_size: -
v_call: TRBV30
j_call: TRBJ1-4
d_call: -

cdr3_nt: TGTGCCAGCTCACCGGCGGCTCAAGAGACCCAGTACTTC
cdr3_aa: CASSPAAQETQYF
clone_size: few
v_call: TRBV18
j_call: TRBJ2-5
d_call: -

cdr3_nt: TGTGCCAGCAACCTAAGACAGGGTCAACGAGAGACCCAGTACTTC
cdr3_aa: CASNLRQGQRETQYF
clone_size: -
v_call: TRBV5-4
j_call: TRBJ2-5
d_call: TRBD1

cdr3_nt: TGTGCCAGCGGGGAGAATGAGCAGTTCTTC
cdr3_aa: CASGENEQFF
clone_size: -
v_call: TRBV2
j_call: TRBJ2-1
d_call: -

cdr3_nt: TGCAGCGTTGTTCCGGGACAGGGTATGAACACTGAAGCTTTCTTT
cdr3_aa: CSVVPGQGMNTEAFF
clone_size: -
v_call: TRBV29-1
j_call: TRBJ1-1
d_call: TRBD1

cdr3_nt: TGTGCCAGCAGCTTAGGCCCGTTAGCGGGATACAATGAGCAGTTCTTC
cdr3_aa: CASSLGPLAGYNEQFF
clone_size: few
v_call: TRBV7-2
j_call: TRBJ2-1
d_call: TRBD2

cdr3_nt: TGTGCCAGCTCACCCGGGACAGGAGATGCAGATACGCAGTATTTT
cdr3_aa: CASSPGTGDADTQYF
clone_size: few
v_call: TRBV18
j_call: TRBJ2-3
d_call: TRBD1

cdr3_nt: TGTGCCAGCAGCTTACAGGGACAGGGCGATCCCCAGCATTTT
cdr3_aa: CASSLQGQGDPQHF
clone_size: -
v_call: TRBV11-2
j_call: TRBJ1-5
d_call: TRBD1

cdr3_nt: TGTGCCTGGACTAGCGGACAAGAGACCCAGTACTTC
cdr3_aa: CAWTSGQETQYF
clone_size: -
v_call: TRBV30
j_call: TRBJ2-5
d_call: TRBD2

cdr3_nt: TGTGCCAGCAGCTTGAGGGGGGGCTCCTATGGCTACACCTTC
cdr3_aa: CASSLRGGSYGYTF
clone_size: -
v_call: TRBV5-6
j_call: TRBJ1-2
d_call: -

cdr3_nt: TGTGCCAGCAGCCCGACAGGGAACACTGAAGCTTTCTTT
cdr3_aa: CASSPTGNTEAFF
clone_size: few
v_call: TRBV7-2
j_call: TRBJ1-1
d_call: -

cdr3_nt: TGCGCCAGCAGCTTGGGGGCAGACCACAATGAGCAGTTCTTC
cdr3_aa: CASSLGADHNEQFF
clone_size: few
v_call: TRBV5-1
j_call: TRBJ2-1
d_call: -

cdr3_nt: TGTGCCAGCAGGGAGACAGGGCGTGGGGAGACCCAGTACTTC
cdr3_aa: CASRETGRGETQYF
clone_size: few
v_call: TRBV2
j_call: TRBJ2-5
d_call: TRBD1